This TCR beta chain was obtained from a study of regulatory T cells in long-lasting Graves disease. Study-level findings and limits: Lower TCR diversity characterized persistent Graves' patients relative to newly diagnosed patients.

This clonotype was counted many times. The antigen is unknown. This CDR3 has 13 amino acids. CDR1 is DFQATT and CDR2 is SNEGSKA in the germline V gene (reference sequence). V gave up 3 bases and J gave up 4 bases, with 10 bases separating them. Described time point: newly diagnosed GD, antithyroid drugs for less than 3 months. Researchers made the TCR library from RNA that was extracted from PBMCs. Graves' disease diagnosis was established per American Thyroid Association guidelines. Investigators prepared the TCR beta libraries by applying iRepertoire HTBI primers and Arm-PCR of CDR3 regions. TCRdb independently ran MiXCR on the multiplex PCR reads; one entry per CDR3 protein. Of around 400,000 distinct CDR3 sequences in the sample, roughly 15% were seen once. This sample also belongs to another study, concerning T cells in Graves' hyperthyroidism and ophthalmopathy. That paper states: Researchers ran a first-round RT-PCR on the TCR CDR3 using the HTBI primer set. Blood also contained most expanded thyroid clonotypes above 0.001.

Material: peripheral blood mononuclear cells (PBMCs), obtained at new diagnosis, from a patient treated with antithyroid drugs. The clonotype originates from a woman in her thirties or forties with Graves disease. The V call is TRBV20-1, the J call TRBJ1-3; D is unclear. Here the CDR3 DNA reads TGCAGTGCTAGGGACCCGAGGGGAAACACCATATATTTT. Translating gives CSARDPRGNTIYF.